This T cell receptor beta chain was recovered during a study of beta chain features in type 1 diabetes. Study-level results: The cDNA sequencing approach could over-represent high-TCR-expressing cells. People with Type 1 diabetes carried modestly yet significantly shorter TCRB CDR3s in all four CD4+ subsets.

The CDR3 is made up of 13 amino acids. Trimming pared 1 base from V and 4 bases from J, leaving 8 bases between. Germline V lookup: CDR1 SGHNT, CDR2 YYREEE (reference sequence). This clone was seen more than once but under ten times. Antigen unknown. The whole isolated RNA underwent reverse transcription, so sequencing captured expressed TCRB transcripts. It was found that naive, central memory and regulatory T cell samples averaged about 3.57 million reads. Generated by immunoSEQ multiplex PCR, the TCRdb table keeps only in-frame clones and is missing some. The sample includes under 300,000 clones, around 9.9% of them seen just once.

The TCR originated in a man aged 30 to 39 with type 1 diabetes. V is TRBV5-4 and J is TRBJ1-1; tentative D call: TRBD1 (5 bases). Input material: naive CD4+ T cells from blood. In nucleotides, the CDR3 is TGTGCCAGCAGCTTGCCCGGGGGCACTGAAGCTTTCTTT. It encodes CASSLPGGTEAFF. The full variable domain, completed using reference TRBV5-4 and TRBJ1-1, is ETGVTQSPTHLIKTRGQQVTLRCSSQSGHNTVSWYQQALGQGPQFIFQYYREEENGRGNFPPRFSGLQFPNYSSELNVNALELDDSALYLCASSLPGGTEAFFGQGTRLTVV.